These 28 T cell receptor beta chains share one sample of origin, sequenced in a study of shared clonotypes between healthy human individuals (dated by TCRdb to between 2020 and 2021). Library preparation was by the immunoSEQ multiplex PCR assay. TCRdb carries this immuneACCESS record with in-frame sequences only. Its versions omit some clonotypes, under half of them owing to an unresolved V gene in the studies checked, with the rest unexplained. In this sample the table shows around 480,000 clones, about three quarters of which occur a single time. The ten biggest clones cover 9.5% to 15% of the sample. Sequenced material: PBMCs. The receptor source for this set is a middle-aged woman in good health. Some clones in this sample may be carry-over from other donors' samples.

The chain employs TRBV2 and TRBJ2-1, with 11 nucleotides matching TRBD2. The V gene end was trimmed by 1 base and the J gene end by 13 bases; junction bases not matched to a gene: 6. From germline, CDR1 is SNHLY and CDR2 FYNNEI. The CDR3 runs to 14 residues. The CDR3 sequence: CASSEGLTSGRQFF. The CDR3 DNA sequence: TGTGCCAGCAGTGAAGGCCTCACTAGCGGGAGACAGTTCTTC.

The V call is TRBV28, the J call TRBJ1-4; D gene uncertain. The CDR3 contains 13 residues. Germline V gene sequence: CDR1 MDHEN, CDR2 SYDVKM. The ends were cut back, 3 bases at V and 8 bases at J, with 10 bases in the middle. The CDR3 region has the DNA TGTGCCAGCAGTTTTTCGGGGTTCGAAAAACTGTTTTTT. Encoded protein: CASSFSGFEKLFF.

Here the CDR3 reads CASSWTGDQPQHF. DNA for the CDR3: TGTGCCAGCAGTTGGACAGGGGATCAGCCCCAGCATTTT. The chain joins TRBV6-6 to TRBJ1-5; 9 positions agree with TRBD1. V was pared by 4 bases and J by 5 bases, with 0 bases of the junction left unmatched. Germline V gives CDR1 MNHNY, CDR2 SVGAGI (reference sequence). The CDR3 runs 13 residues.

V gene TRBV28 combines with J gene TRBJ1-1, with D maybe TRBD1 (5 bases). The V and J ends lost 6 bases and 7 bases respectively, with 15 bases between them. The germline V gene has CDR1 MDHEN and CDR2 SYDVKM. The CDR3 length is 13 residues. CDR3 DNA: TGTGCCAGCAGGGCTCAGGGTTTGGGTGAAGCTTTCTTT. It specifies CASRAQGLGEAFF.

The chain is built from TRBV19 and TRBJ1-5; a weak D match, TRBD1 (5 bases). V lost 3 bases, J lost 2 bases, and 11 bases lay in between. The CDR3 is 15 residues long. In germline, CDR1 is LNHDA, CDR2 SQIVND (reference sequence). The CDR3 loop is CASSIFQGGNQPQHF. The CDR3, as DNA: TGTGCCAGTAGTATCTTTCAGGGAGGCAATCAGCCCCAGCATTTT.

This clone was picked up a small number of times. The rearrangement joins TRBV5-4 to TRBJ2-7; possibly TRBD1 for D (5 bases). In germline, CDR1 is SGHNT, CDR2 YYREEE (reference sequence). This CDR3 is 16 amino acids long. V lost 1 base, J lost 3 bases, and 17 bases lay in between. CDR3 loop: CASSLSPRAMGYEQYF. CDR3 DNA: TGTGCCAGCAGCTTGTCCCCCAGGGCTATGGGCTACGAGCAGTACTTC.

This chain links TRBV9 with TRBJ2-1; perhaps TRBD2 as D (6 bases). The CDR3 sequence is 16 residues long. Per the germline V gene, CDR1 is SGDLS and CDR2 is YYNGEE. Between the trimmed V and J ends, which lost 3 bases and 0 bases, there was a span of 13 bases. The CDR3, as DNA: TGTGCCAGCAGCGCCCGGGACTCTAGCTCCTACAATGAGCAGTTCTTC. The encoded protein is CASSARDSSSYNEQFF.

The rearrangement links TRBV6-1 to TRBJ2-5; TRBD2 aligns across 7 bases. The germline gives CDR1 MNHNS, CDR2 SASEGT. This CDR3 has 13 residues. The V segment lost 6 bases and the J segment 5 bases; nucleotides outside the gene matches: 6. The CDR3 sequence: CASRREGLETQYF. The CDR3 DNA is TGTGCCAGCAGGAGGGAGGGCCTCGAGACCCAGTACTTC.

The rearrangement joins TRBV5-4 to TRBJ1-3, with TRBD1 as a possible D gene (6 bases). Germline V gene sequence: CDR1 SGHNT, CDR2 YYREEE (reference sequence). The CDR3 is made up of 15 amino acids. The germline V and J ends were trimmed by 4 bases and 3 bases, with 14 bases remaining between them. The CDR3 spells CASSAGQSGGNTIYF. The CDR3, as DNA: TGTGCCAGCAGCGCCGGACAGTCTGGTGGAAACACCATATATTTT.

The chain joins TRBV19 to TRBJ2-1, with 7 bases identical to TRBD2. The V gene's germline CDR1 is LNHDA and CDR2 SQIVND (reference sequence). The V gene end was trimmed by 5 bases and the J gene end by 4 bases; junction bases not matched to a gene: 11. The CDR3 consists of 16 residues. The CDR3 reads CASSALRRESYNEQFF. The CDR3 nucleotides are TGTGCCAGTAGTGCCCTCCGGCGGGAGAGTTACAATGAGCAGTTCTTC. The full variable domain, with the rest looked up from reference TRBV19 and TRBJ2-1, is DGGITQSPKYLFRKEGQNVTLSCEQNLNHDAMYWYRQDPGQGLRLIYYSQIVNDFQKGDIAEGYSVSREKKESFPLTVTSAQKNPTAFYLCASSALRRESYNEQFFGPGTRLTVL.

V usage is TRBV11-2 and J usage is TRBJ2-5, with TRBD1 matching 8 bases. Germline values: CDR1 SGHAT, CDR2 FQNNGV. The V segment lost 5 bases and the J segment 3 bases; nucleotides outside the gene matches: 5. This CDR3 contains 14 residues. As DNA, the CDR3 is TGTGCCAGCAGCCCTCCAGGGGGCAAAGAGACCCAGTACTTC. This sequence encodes CASSPPGGKETQYF.

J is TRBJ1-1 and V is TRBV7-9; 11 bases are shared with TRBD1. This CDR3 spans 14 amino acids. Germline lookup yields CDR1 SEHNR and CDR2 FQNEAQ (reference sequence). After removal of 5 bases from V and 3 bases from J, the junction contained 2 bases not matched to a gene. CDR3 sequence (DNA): TGTGCCAGCAGCCCGGGACAGGGGGACACTGAAGCTTTCTTT. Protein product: CASSPGQGDTEAFF.

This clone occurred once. Here the CDR3 DNA reads TGCGCCAGCAGTGTTATCCGCACGTTCCCAGTTTACGAGCAGTACTTC. It codes for CASSVIRTFPVYEQYF. The chain combines TRBV10-1 with TRBJ2-7; D not resolved. Germline loops: CDR1 WNHNN, CDR2 SYGVQD (reference sequence). Trimming removed 4 bases at V and 4 bases at J, with 20 bases between. The CDR3 runs to 16 residues.

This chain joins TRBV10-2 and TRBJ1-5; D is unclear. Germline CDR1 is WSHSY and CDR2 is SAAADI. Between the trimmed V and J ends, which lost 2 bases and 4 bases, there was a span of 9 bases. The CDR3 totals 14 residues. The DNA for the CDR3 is TGCGCCAGCAGTGAGGCTCGAGGGAATCAGCCCCAGCATTTT. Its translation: CASSEARGNQPQHF.

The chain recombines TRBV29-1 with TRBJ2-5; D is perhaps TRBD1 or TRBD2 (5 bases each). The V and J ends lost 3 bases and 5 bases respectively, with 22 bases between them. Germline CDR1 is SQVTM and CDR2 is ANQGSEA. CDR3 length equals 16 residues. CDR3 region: CSVDLDSPTWGETQYF. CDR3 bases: TGCAGCGTTGATTTAGACAGCCCGACTTGGGGGGAGACCCAGTACTTC. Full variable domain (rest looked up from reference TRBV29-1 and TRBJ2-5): SAVISQKPSRDICQRGTSLTIQCQVDSQVTMMFWYRQQPGQSLTLIATANQGSEATYESGFVIDKFPISRPNLTFSTLTVSNMSPEDSSIYLCSVDLDSPTWGETQYFGPGTRLLVL.

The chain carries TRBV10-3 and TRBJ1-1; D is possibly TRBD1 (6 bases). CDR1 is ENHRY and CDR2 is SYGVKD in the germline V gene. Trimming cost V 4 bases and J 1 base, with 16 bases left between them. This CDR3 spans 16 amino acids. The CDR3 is CAISGGPGQRNTEAFF. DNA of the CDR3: TGTGCCATCAGTGGGGGGCCGGGACAAAGGAACACTGAAGCTTTCTTT.

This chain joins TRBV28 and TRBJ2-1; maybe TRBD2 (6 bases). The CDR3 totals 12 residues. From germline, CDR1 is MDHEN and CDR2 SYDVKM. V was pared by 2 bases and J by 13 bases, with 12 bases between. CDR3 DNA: TGTGCCAGCAGTTTACGGGGGAGGACCCAGTTCTTC. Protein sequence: CASSLRGRTQFF.

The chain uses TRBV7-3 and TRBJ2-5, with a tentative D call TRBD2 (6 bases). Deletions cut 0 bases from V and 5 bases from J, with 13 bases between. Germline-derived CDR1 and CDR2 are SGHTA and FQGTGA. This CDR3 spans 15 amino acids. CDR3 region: CASSLTGGSVETQYF. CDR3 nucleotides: TGTGCCAGCAGCTTAACTGGGGGGAGTGTGGAGACCCAGTACTTC.

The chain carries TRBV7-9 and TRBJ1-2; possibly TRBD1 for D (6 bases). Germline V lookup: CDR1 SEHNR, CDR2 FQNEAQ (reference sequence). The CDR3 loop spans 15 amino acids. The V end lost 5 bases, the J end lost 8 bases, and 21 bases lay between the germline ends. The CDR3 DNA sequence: TGTGCCAGCAGCCCACTCGGAGGGGGGGCATTAGGCTACACCTTC. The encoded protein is CASSPLGGGALGYTF.

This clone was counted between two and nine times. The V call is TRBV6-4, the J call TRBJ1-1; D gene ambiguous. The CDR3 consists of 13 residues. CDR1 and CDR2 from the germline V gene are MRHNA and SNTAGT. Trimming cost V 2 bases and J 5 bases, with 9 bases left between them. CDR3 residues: CASSDGQFTEAFF. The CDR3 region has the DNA TGTGCCAGCAGTGACGGGCAGTTTACTGAAGCTTTCTTT.

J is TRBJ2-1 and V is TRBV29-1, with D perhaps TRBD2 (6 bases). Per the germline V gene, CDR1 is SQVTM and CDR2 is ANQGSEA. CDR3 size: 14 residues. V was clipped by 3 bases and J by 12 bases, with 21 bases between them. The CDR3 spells CSVEATSPLNGQFF. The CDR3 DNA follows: TGCAGCGTTGAGGCTACTAGCCCGCTGAACGGGCAGTTCTTC.

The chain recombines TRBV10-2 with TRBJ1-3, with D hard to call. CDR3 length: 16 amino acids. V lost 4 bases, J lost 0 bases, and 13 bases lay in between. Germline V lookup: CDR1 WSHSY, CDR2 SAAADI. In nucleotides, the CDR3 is TGCGCCAGCAGTGGAGGAAGGGCGAGCTCTGGAAACACCATATATTTT. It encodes CASSGGRASSGNTIYF.

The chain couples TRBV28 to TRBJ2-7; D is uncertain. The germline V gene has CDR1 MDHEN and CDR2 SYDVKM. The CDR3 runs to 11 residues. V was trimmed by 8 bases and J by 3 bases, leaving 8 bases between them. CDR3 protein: CASGRIYEQYF. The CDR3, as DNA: TGTGCCAGCGGACGGATCTACGAGCAGTACTTC. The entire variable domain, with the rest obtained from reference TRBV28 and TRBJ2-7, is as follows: DVKVTQSSRYLVKRTGEKVFLECVQDMDHENMFWYRQDPGLGLRLIYFSYDVKMKEKGDIPEGYSVSREKKERFSLILESASTNQTSMYLCASGRIYEQYFGPGTRLTVT.

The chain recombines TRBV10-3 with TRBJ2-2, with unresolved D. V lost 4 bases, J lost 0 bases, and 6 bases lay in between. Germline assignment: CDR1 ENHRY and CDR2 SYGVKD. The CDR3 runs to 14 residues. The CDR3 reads CAISAVANTGELFF. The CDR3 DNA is TGTGCCATCAGTGCAGTCGCGAACACCGGGGAGCTGTTTTTT.

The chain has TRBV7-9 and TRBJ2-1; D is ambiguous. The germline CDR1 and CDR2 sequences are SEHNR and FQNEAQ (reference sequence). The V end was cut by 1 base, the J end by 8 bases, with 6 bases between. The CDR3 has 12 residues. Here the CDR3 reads CASSLVIDEQFF. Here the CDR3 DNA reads TGTGCCAGCAGCTTAGTCATCGATGAGCAGTTCTTC.

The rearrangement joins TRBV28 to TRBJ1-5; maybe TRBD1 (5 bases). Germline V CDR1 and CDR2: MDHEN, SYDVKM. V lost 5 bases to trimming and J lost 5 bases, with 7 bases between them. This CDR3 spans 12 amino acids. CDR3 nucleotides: TGTGCCAGCAGTAGGGGCGATCAGCCCCAGCATTTT. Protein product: CASSRGDQPQHF.

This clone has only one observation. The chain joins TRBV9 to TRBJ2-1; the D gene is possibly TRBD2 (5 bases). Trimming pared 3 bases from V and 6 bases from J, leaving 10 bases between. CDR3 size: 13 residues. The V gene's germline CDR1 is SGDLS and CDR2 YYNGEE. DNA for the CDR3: TGTGCCAGCAGCGAGGGAACTAGCAATGAGCAGTTCTTC. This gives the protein CASSEGTSNEQFF. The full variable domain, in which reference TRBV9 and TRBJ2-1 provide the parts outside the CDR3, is DSGVTQTPKHLITATGQRVTLRCSPRSGDLSVYWYQQSLDQGLQFLIQYYNGEERAKGNILERFSAQQFPDLHSELNLSSLELGDSALYFCASSEGTSNEQFFGPGTRLTVL.

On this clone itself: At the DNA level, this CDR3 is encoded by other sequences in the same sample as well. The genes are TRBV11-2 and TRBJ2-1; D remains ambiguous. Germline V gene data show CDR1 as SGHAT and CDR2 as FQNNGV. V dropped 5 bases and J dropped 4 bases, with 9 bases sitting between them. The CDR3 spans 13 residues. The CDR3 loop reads CASSPGSYNEQFF. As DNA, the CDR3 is TGTGCCAGCAGCCCGGGCTCGTACAATGAGCAGTTCTTC.